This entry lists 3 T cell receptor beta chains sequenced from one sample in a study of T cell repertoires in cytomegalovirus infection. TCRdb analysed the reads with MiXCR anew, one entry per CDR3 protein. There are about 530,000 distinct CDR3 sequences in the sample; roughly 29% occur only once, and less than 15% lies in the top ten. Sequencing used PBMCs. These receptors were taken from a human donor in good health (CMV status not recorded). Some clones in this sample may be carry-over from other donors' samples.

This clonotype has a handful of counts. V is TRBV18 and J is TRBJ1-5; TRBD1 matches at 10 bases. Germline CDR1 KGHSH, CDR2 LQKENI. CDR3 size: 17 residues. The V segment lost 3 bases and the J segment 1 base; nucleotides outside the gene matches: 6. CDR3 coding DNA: TGTGCCAGCTCACCGTCCGGGACAGGGGACAGCAATCAGCCCCAGCATTTT. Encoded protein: CASSPSGTGDSNQPQHF.

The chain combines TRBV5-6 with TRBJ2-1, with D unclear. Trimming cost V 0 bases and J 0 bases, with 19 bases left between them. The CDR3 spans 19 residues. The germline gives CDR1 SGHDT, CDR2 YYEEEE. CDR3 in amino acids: CASSLEGAVRHGSYNEQFF. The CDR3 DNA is TGTGCCAGCAGCTTGGAAGGTGCGGTGCGGCACGGCTCCTACAATGAGCAGTTCTTC.

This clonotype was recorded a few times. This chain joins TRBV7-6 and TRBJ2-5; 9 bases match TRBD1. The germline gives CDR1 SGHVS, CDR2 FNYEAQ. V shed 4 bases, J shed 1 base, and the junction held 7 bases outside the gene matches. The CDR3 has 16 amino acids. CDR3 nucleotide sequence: TGTGCCAGCAGCTGGGACAGGGAGGGCTTCCAAGAGACCCAGTACTTC. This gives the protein CASSWDREGFQETQYF.